The 3 T cell receptor beta chains below come from one sample, sequenced in a study of cytomegalovirus exposure and HLA in healthy donors. Amplification used 60 Vbeta primers and 13 Jbeta primers. The data were produced by immunoSEQ multiplex PCR, yet TCRdb's version contains in-frame clones alone and is incomplete. Seen here are some 200,000 clones, around 79% observed once, and the top ten hold around 1.7%. Source material: PBMCs. The receptors here all came from a man younger than 30 in good health and CMV-seronegative.

V usage is TRBV10-3 and J usage is TRBJ2-3; 7 nucleotides line up with TRBD2. This CDR3 is built from 19 residues. Germline V lookup: CDR1 ENHRY, CDR2 SYGVKD. V lost 3 bases and J lost 9; bases outside the gene matches: 24. The CDR3, as DNA: TGTGCCATCAGTGATTCGTGGGAGGGGCTTAATCAGCCTTCTGAGACGCAGTATTTT. Its translation is CAISDSWEGLNQPSETQYF.

The V call is TRBV27, the J call TRBJ2-3, with 8 bases that match TRBD1. CDR3 length: 13 amino acids. Germline assignment: CDR1 MNHEY and CDR2 SMNVEV (reference sequence). V lost 6 bases to trimming and J lost 4 bases; unmatched junction nucleotides: 3. As DNA, the CDR3 is TGTGCCAGCAGAACAGGGGGTTCAGATACGCAGTATTTT. It yields the protein CASRTGGSDTQYF.

The CDR3 here is CAWNLGQGEFSRDEKLFF. Here the CDR3 DNA reads TGTGCCTGGAACTTGGGACAGGGGGAATTTTCCCGGGATGAAAAACTGTTTTTT. This rearrangement joins TRBV30 to TRBJ1-4, with 11 positions matching TRBD1. Per germline, CDR1 GTSNPN and CDR2 SVGIG (reference sequence). The CDR3 sequence is 18 residues long. The J segment lost 6 bases and the V segment lost 4 bases, leaving 16 bases of the junction unmatched.